What follows is one T cell receptor beta chain and its context. Here immunoSEQ multiplex PCR was the method, and the copy in TCRdb shows in-frame clones only, minus some. Of about 160,000 clones listed, 86% were seen once; the top ten hold more than 3%. CDR3 size: 16 residues. V dropped 4 bases and J dropped 1 base, with 17 bases sitting between them. The germline V gene has CDR1 SGHRS and CDR2 YFSETQ. This sample is part of a study of blood T cell repertoires in COVID-19. Across the study: PBMCs, B-cell-depleted T cells, or T cells provided the cDNA or gDNA that made up the material.

The sequencing sample was made of peripheral blood. The rearrangement uses TRBV5-1 and TRBJ1-1; D is undetermined. This receptor was taken from a woman aged 70-85 years with acute or convalescent COVID-19. CDR3 protein: CASSPLSGGRNTEAFF. The CDR3 nucleotides read TGCGCCAGCAGCCCTCTAAGTGGAGGGCGGAACACTGAAGCTTTCTTT.